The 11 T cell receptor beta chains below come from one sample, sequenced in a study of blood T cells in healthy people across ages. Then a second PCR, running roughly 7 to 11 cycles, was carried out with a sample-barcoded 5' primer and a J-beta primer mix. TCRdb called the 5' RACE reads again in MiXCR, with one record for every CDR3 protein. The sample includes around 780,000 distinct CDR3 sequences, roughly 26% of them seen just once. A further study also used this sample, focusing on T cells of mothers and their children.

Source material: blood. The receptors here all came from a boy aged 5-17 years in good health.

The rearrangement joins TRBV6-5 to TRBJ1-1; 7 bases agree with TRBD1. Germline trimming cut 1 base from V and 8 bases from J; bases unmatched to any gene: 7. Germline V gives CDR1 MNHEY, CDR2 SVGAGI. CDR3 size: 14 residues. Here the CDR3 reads CASSYFRKQGEAFF. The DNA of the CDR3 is TGTGCCAGCAGTTACTTTCGGAAACAGGGGGAAGCTTTCTTT.

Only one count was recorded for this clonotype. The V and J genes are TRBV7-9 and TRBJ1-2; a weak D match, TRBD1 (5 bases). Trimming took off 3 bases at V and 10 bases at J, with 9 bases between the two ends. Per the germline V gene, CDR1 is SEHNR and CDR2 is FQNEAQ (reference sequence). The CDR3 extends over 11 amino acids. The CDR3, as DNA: TGTGCCAGCAGCTTGGGGACGGTCTACACCTTC. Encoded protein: CASSLGTVYTF.

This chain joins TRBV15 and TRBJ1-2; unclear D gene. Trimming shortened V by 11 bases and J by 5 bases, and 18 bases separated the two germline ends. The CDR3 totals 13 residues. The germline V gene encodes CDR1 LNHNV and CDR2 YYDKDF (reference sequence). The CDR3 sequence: CAVQTAGLYGYTF. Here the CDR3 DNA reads TGTGCCGTCCAAACCGCGGGTCTATATGGCTACACCTTC.

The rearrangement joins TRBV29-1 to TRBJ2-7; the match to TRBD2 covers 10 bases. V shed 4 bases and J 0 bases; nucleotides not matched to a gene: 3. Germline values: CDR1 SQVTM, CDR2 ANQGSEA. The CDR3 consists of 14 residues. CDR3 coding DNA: TGCAGCGTTGCCGCTAGCGGGAGCTCCTACGAGCAGTACTTC. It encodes CSVAASGSSYEQYF.

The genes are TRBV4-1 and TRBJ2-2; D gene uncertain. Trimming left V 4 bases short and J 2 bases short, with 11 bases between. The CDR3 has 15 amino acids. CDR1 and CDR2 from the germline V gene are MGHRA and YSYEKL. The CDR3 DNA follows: TGCGCCAGCAGCCTGCGTGAAGGTAACACCGGGGAGCTGTTTTTT. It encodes CASSLREGNTGELFF.

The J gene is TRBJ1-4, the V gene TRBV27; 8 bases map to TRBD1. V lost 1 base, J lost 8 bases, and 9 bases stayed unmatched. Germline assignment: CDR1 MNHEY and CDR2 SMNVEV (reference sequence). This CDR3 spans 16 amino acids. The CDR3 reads CASSLLRQGTREKLFF. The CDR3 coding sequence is TGTGCCAGCAGTTTATTAAGACAGGGGACCCGAGAAAAACTGTTTTTT.

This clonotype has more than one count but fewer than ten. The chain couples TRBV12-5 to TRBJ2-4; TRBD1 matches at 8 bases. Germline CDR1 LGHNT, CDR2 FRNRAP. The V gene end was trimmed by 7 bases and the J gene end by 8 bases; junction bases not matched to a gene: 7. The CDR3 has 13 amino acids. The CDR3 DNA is TGTGCTAGTGCCCTGGACAGGGCCGACATTCAGTACTTC. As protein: CASALDRADIQYF.

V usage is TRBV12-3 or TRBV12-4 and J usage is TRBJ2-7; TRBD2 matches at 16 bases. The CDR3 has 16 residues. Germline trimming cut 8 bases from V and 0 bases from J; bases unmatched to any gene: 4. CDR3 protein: CASAGLAGGSSYEQYF. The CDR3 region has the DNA TGTGCCAGCGCGGGACTAGCGGGGGGGAGCTCCTACGAGCAGTACTTC.

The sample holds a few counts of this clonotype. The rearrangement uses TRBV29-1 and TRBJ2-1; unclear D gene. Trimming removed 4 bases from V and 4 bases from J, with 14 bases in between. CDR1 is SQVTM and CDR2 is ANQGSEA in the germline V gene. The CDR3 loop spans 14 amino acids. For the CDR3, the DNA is TGCAGCGTTGCTAGGAGCCCCCTTTACAATGAGCAGTTCTTC. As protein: CSVARSPLYNEQFF.

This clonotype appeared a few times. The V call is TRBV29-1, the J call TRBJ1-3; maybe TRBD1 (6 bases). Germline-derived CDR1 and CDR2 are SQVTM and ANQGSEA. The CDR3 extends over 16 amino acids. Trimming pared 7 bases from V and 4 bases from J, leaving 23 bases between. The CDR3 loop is CSARGRQDLSGNTIYF. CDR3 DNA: TGCAGCGCCCGGGGGCGACAGGATCTCTCGGGAAACACCATATATTTT.

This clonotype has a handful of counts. The CDR3 protein is CATSGGGGFYGYTF. In DNA, the CDR3 is TGTGCCACCAGCGGAGGGGGGGGCTTCTATGGCTACACCTTC. The rearrangement links TRBV15 to TRBJ1-2; D possibly corresponds to TRBD1 (6 bases). The CDR3 contains 14 residues. The V gene lost 5 bases and the J gene lost 4 bases, with 14 bases spanning the gap. The germline V gene encodes CDR1 LNHNV and CDR2 YYDKDF (reference sequence).